Each of the 10 T cell receptor beta chains below was sequenced from the same sample in a study of T cells in Graves' hyperthyroidism and ophthalmopathy. The source material, RNA transcripts, was used to amplify TCR beta CDR3 regions. HTBI primers were the set used in a first-round RT-PCR of the TCR CDR3. TCRdb re-derived calls from the multiplex PCR reads in MiXCR, one entry per CDR3 protein. There are 480,000 or so distinct CDR3 sequences in the sample; around 14% occur only once, and about 17% lies in the top ten. Sequences were obtained from blood. These receptors were taken from a woman aged 18-29 years with Graves' hyperthyroidism.

This clonotype was recorded at least ten times. The genes are TRBV6-5 and TRBJ1-1; D may be TRBD1 (5 bases). CDR1 is MNHEY and CDR2 is SVGAGI in the germline V gene. The CDR3 loop spans 14 amino acids. Trimming removed 4 bases from V and 0 bases from J, with 9 bases in between. As DNA, the CDR3 is TGTGCCAGCAGTTTCGACAGATTGAACACTGAAGCTTTCTTT. This gives the protein CASSFDRLNTEAFF.

The rearrangement joins TRBV5-1 to TRBJ2-5; no definite D call. V lost 1 base, J lost 10 bases, and 23 bases lay in between. The CDR3 has 16 residues. Germline CDR1 SGHRS, CDR2 YFSETQ. CDR3 sequence: CASSLKYSEKPDGQYF. CDR3 in DNA: TGCGCCAGCAGCTTGAAATATTCGGAGAAGCCGGATGGCCAGTACTTC.

Ten or more counts support this clonotype. The chain recombines TRBV20-1 with TRBJ1-2, with no clear D. CDR3 length equals 11 residues. The germline V and J ends were trimmed by 6 bases and 4 bases, with 9 bases remaining between them. The germline CDR1 and CDR2 sequences are DFQATT and SNEGSKA (reference sequence). In nucleotides, the CDR3 is TGCAGTGCGGAAGTGCTCTATGGCTACACCTTC. It codes for CSAEVLYGYTF.

This clonotype was seen repeatedly, ten times or more. The chain links TRBV2 to TRBJ2-1, with D maybe TRBD2 (7 bases). Germline CDR1 reads SNHLY; CDR2 reads FYNNEI. There are 16 residues in the CDR3. V shed 0 bases and J shed 2 bases, with 11 bases lying between them. The CDR3 reads CASSEAGGGTYNEQFF. CDR3 nucleotide sequence: TGTGCCAGCAGTGAAGCTGGGGGGGGCACCTACAATGAGCAGTTCTTC.

This clonotype was observed many times. The V call is TRBV27, the J call TRBJ2-1; TRBD2 is a possible D gene (6 bases). CDR1 is MNHEY, CDR2 SMNVEV, per germline (reference sequence). This CDR3 region has 16 residues. V was shortened by 2 bases and J by 2 bases, with 13 bases between the two germline ends. The CDR3 spells CASSLRLGNAYNEQFF. CDR3 bases: TGTGCCAGCAGTTTACGACTAGGGAATGCCTACAATGAGCAGTTCTTC.

Points on this clonotype: The germline gene is not matched at one end of the junction; a read error may be the cause. The chain employs TRBV6-1 and TRBJ2-7; 9 bases line up with TRBD1. Looked up from germline, CDR1 is MNHNS and CDR2 is SASEGT. The CDR3 has 16 residues. CDR3 DNA: TGTGCCATCAGTGAGTCTTTCGGGGACAGGGTACCCGAGCAGTACTTC. This gives the protein CAISESFGDRVPEQYF.

This clonotype was observed many times. The V gene is TRBV30, the J gene TRBJ2-1; D is unclear. The CDR3 runs to 12 residues. Between the trimmed V and J ends, which lost 3 bases and 6 bases, there was a span of 9 bases. Germline lookup yields CDR1 GTSNPN and CDR2 SVGIG (reference sequence). The CDR3 sequence: CAWSEWGNEQFF. The CDR3 DNA sequence: TGTGCCTGGAGCGAGTGGGGCAATGAGCAGTTCTTC.

This clonotype was recorded at least ten times. This sequence joins TRBV2 and TRBJ2-1; weak D call: TRBD2 (6 bases). The germline V and J ends were trimmed by 7 bases and 6 bases, with 19 bases remaining between them. CDR3 length: 15 residues. Per germline, CDR1 SNHLY and CDR2 FYNNEI. CDR3 loop: CASIPAAGTLNEQFF. Written as DNA, the CDR3 is TGTGCCAGCATTCCTGCGGCGGGAACCCTCAATGAGCAGTTCTTC.

This clonotype was detected many times. This sequence joins TRBV7-2 and TRBJ2-5, with D unresolved. CDR3 length equals 15 residues. Per the germline V gene, CDR1 is SGHTA and CDR2 is FQGNSA. The germline V and J ends were trimmed by 2 bases and 2 bases, with 12 bases remaining between them. CDR3 bases: TGTGCCAGCAGCTTAAATGGCGGCACTCAAGAGACCCAGTACTTC. Translated: CASSLNGGTQETQYF.

The sample holds many counts of this clonotype. The chain combines TRBV12-3 or TRBV12-4 with TRBJ2-3; 7 positions agree with TRBD2. The CDR3 is made up of 14 amino acids. V lost 7 bases to trimming and J lost 2 bases; unmatched junction nucleotides: 6. In DNA form, the CDR3 reads TGTGCCAGCAAAGGACTAGACTTCACAGATACGCAGTATTTT. Translated: CASKGLDFTDTQYF.